These 27 T cell receptor beta chains share one sample of origin, sequenced in a study of cytomegalovirus exposure and HLA in healthy donors. The PCR used 60 Vbeta and 13 Jbeta primers. Profiling relied on immunoSEQ multiplex PCR, and the TCRdb table lists in-frame clones only, not all of them. Counted here are some 200,000 clones, roughly 80% occurring once; the ten biggest clones make up around 3.2%. The sample was PBMCs. Receptor source: a female donor in good health and CMV-seronegative.

This clone has only a few counts. This sequence joins TRBV4-1 and TRBJ1-4, with D possibly TRBD1 on 6 matching bases. This CDR3 spans 18 amino acids. V was pared by 5 bases and J by 1 base, with 20 bases between. Germline lookup yields CDR1 MGHRA and CDR2 YSYEKL. The DNA of the CDR3 is TGCGCCAGCAGCAACAGGGCAGAGGTGCTCGAAACTAATGAAAAACTGTTTTTT. This codes for CASSNRAEVLETNEKLFF.

The chain links TRBV27 to TRBJ2-5, with TRBD2 matching over 16 bases. V was clipped by 4 bases and J by 9 bases; unmatched bases: 14. The germline V gene has CDR1 MNHEY and CDR2 SMNVEV (reference sequence). This CDR3 comprises 18 residues. The CDR3 nucleotides read TGTGCCAGCAGTTACGGGACTAGCGGGGGGGCCGGGGGGAGAGCCCAGTACTTC. Protein: CASSYGTSGGAGGRAQYF.

This clone was picked up a small number of times. The rearrangement links TRBV30 to TRBJ1-5, with 7 bases matching TRBD1. The CDR3 sequence is 14 residues long. Germline loops: CDR1 GTSNPN, CDR2 SVGIG (reference sequence). Trimming cost V 5 bases and J 0 bases; bases outside gene matches: 4. DNA for the CDR3: TGTGCCTGGGTGGCAGGGGGTAGCAATCAGCCCCAGCATTTT. Its protein is CAWVAGGSNQPQHF.

The gene calls are TRBV7-8 and TRBJ2-3; D unclear. Germline V gene data show CDR1 as SGHVS and CDR2 as FQNEAQ. The CDR3 is 15 residues long. V was shortened by 4 bases and J by 2 bases, with 13 bases between the two germline ends. In nucleotides, the CDR3 is TGTGCCAGCAGCTCTACTGGTTCCTTCACAGATACGCAGTATTTT. Translating gives CASSSTGSFTDTQYF. Based on the CDR3 plus reference TRBV7-8 and TRBJ2-3, the full variable domain is GAGVSQSPRYKVAKRGQDVALRCDPISGHVSLFWYQQALGQGPEFLTYFQNEAQLDKSGLPSDRFFAERPEGSVSTLKIQRTQQEDSAVYLCASSSTGSFTDTQYFGPGTRLTVL.

The J gene is TRBJ2-1, the V gene TRBV18; 9 nucleotides agree with TRBD2. Trimming at V came to 3 bases and at J to 3 bases, leaving 3 bases not matched to a gene. The length of the CDR3 is 15 residues. Germline CDR1 is KGHSH and CDR2 is LQKENI. The CDR3 sequence: CASSPETSGYNEQFF. DNA of the CDR3: TGTGCCAGCTCACCGGAGACTAGCGGCTACAATGAGCAGTTCTTC.

J is TRBJ2-7 and V is TRBV6-5; 10 bases map to TRBD1. The CDR3 has 15 residues. Germline trimming cut 2 bases from V and 4 bases from J; bases unmatched to any gene: 5. CDR1 MNHEY and CDR2 SVGAGI come from the germline V gene. The DNA of the CDR3 is TGTGCCAGCAGTTACCGGGACAGGGGAGGATACGAGCAGTACTTC. Amino acid sequence: CASSYRDRGGYEQYF.

This clone was seen only once. The V call is TRBV6-7, the J call TRBJ1-2; possible D gene TRBD1, 6 bases. TRBV6-7 is treated as an ORF (open reading frame) with a function not yet certain. CDR3 length: 14 amino acids. V was shortened by 7 bases and J by 8 bases, with 20 bases between the two germline ends. This CDR3 is CASTNYSGHSGYTF. The DNA of the CDR3 is TGTGCCAGCACAAACTATTCGGGACATTCAGGCTACACCTTC.

The chain joins TRBV5-1 to TRBJ1-6; 7 nucleotides agree with TRBD1. The germline CDR1 and CDR2 sequences are SGHRS and YFSETQ. The V gene end was trimmed by 5 bases and the J gene end by 5 bases; junction bases not matched to a gene: 7. The CDR3 runs 15 residues. CDR3 nucleotide sequence: TGCGCCAGCAGAGTACTCACAGGGGATAATTCACCCCTCCACTTT. Its protein product is CASRVLTGDNSPLHF.

The chain uses TRBV9 and TRBJ2-1, with D possibly matching TRBD1 (6 bases). V lost 5 bases to trimming and J lost 6 bases, with 12 bases between them. The germline V gene has CDR1 SGDLS and CDR2 YYNGEE. This CDR3 comprises 13 residues. Here the CDR3 reads CASSQTGSNEQFF. The CDR3, as DNA: TGTGCCAGCAGTCAAACAGGGTCCAATGAGCAGTTCTTC.

This rearrangement joins TRBV7-2 to TRBJ2-7, with a possible D match to TRBD1 (6 bases). CDR3 length: 15 amino acids. Trimming removed 5 bases at V and 0 bases at J, with 14 bases between. Germline CDR1 is SGHTA and CDR2 is FQGNSA. DNA for the CDR3: TGTGCCAGCAGCACAGGGACGGCGAACTCCTACGAGCAGTACTTC. Translated: CASSTGTANSYEQYF. The full variable domain, in which reference TRBV7-2 and TRBJ2-7 provide the parts outside the CDR3, is GAGVSQSPSNKVTEKGKDVELRCDPISGHTALYWYRQSLGQGLEFLIYFQGNSAPDKSGLPSDRFSAERTGGSVSTLTIQRTQQEDSAVYLCASSTGTANSYEQYFGPGTRLTVT.

This clone was counted a few times. This rearrangement joins TRBV28 to TRBJ2-7, with 8 bases identical to TRBD2. Trimming at V came to 7 bases and at J to 4 bases, leaving 6 bases not matched to a gene. The CDR3 runs to 13 residues. From germline, CDR1 is MDHEN and CDR2 SYDVKM. CDR3 nucleotide sequence: TGTGCCAGCACCCCCGGGGGGGGATACGAGCAGTACTTC. Encoded protein: CASTPGGGYEQYF.

The CDR3 protein is CASIGGGTDTQYF. In DNA form, the CDR3 reads TGTGCCAGCATAGGGGGGGGGACAGATACGCAGTATTTT. The chain has TRBV27 and TRBJ2-3; possible D gene TRBD2, 7 bases. The CDR3 consists of 13 residues. Germline V gives CDR1 MNHEY, CDR2 SMNVEV (reference sequence). V gave up 7 bases and J gave up 3 bases, with 11 bases separating them.

This clone was seen a few times. CDR3 sequence reads: CASSPVEVQETQYF. CDR3 nucleotide sequence: TGTGCCAGCTCACCTGTAGAAGTCCAAGAGACCCAGTACTTC. The rearrangement links TRBV18 to TRBJ2-5; D remains unclear. Germline V gives CDR1 KGHSH, CDR2 LQKENI. V lost 3 bases and J 1 base, leaving 9 bases between the germline ends. There are 14 residues in the CDR3.

The chain is built from TRBV19 and TRBJ2-1; 15 nucleotides line up with TRBD2. Unmatched junction bases numbered 4, after V lost 6 bases and J lost 10 bases. This CDR3 spans 14 amino acids. Germline-derived CDR1 and CDR2 are LNHDA and SQIVND (reference sequence). The CDR3 coding sequence is TGTGCCAGTAGCCCGGGACTAGCGGGGGGAGAGCAGTTCTTC. It is translated as CASSPGLAGGEQFF.

Of note for this clone: Other DNA sequences within the sample encode an identical CDR3. V is TRBV5-4 and J is TRBJ2-7, with 15 nucleotides matching TRBD2. The J segment lost 7 bases and the V segment lost 3 bases, leaving 5 bases of the junction unmatched. CDR3 length: 15 amino acids. Germline CDR1 is SGHNT and CDR2 is YYREEE (reference sequence). CDR3 region: CASSSGLAGGLEQYF. CDR3 DNA sequence: TGTGCCAGCAGCTCGGGACTAGCGGGGGGATTAGAGCAGTACTTC. Drawing the rest from reference TRBV5-4 and TRBJ2-7, the complete variable domain is ETGVTQSPTHLIKTRGQQVTLRCSSQSGHNTVSWYQQALGQGPQFIFQYYREEENGRGNFPPRFSGLQFPNYSSELNVNALELDDSALYLCASSSGLAGGLEQYFGPGTRLTVT.

This clone was seen a single time. The chain carries TRBV7-9 and TRBJ2-1, with 7 bases lining up with TRBD1. The germline V gene has CDR1 SEHNR and CDR2 FQNEAQ (reference sequence). J gave up 4 bases and V 8 bases, and 11 bases lay outside the gene matches. This CDR3 has 15 residues. CDR3 in amino acids: CASHHRGREYNEQFF. The CDR3 bases are TGTGCCAGCCACCACAGGGGACGCGAATACAATGAGCAGTTCTTC.

The chain links TRBV19 to TRBJ1-2; no firm D call. Germline loops: CDR1 LNHDA, CDR2 SQIVND (reference sequence). The CDR3 loop spans 13 amino acids. Trimming took 0 bases from V and 1 from J, leaving 3 bases between them. DNA of the CDR3: TGTGCCAGTAGTATAGATCTTAACTATGGCTACACCTTC. It codes for CASSIDLNYGYTF.

This rearrangement joins TRBV5-1 to TRBJ2-3; the match to TRBD2 covers 10 bases. Trimming took 4 bases from V and 6 from J; bases not matched to a gene: 11. The CDR3 extends over 16 amino acids. CDR1 and CDR2 (germline): SGHRS, YFSETQ. The CDR3 spells CASSPEASGGYDTQYF. In DNA form, the CDR3 reads TGCGCCAGCAGCCCGGAGGCTAGCGGGGGCTATGATACGCAGTATTTT.

The chain uses TRBV7-9 and TRBJ1-6; D is perhaps TRBD1 (6 bases). CDR3 length equals 14 residues. The ends were cut back, 4 bases at V and 10 bases at J, with 14 bases in the middle. CDR1 and CDR2 from the germline V gene are SEHNR and FQNEAQ (reference sequence). The CDR3 spells CASSSNQGQSPLHF. For the CDR3, the DNA is TGTGCCAGCAGCTCAAACCAAGGACAGTCACCCCTCCACTTT.

The genes are TRBV9 and TRBJ1-1, with D unclear. V lost 4 bases and J lost 0, with 16 bases in between. Germline-derived CDR1 and CDR2 are SGDLS and YYNGEE. The CDR3 spans 16 residues. This chain's CDR3 is CASSTPPTRVNTEAFF. In nucleotides, the CDR3 is TGTGCCAGCAGCACCCCCCCAACTAGGGTGAACACTGAAGCTTTCTTT.

This sequence joins TRBV5-4 and TRBJ1-4, with D possibly matching TRBD1 (6 bases). Looked up from germline, CDR1 is SGHNT and CDR2 is YYREEE (reference sequence). This CDR3 region has 15 residues. Trimming left V 0 bases short and J 7 bases short, with 13 bases between. CDR3 bases: TGTGCCAGCAGCTTGGCCGGGGGCGGGAGTGAAAAACTGTTTTTT. Residues: CASSLAGGGSEKLFF.

The V gene is TRBV5-8, the J gene TRBJ1-1; possible D gene TRBD1, 5 bases. The germline CDR1 and CDR2 sequences are SGHTS and YDEGEE. V lost 0 bases, J lost 2 bases, and 8 bases lay in between. The CDR3 runs to 14 residues. The CDR3, as DNA: TGTGCCAGCAGCTTGGACCAGGGTAACACTGAAGCTTTCTTT. It yields the protein CASSLDQGNTEAFF.

This clone came up once. The CDR3 spells CASSSYREGTEAFF. For the CDR3, the DNA is TGTGCCAGCAGCTCATACAGGGAGGGCACTGAAGCTTTCTTT. This chain uses TRBV7-2 with TRBJ1-1; possibly TRBD1 for D (6 bases). The CDR3 sequence is 14 residues long. Germline V gene sequence: CDR1 SGHTA, CDR2 FQGNSA. With 4 bases removed from V and 4 bases from J, the gap between germline ends came to 13 bases.

The rearrangement joins TRBV5-6 to TRBJ2-5, with TRBD1 as a possible D gene (5 bases). The germline V gene has CDR1 SGHDT and CDR2 YYEEEE. Trimming shortened V by 5 bases and J by 10 bases, and 12 bases separated the two germline ends. The CDR3 sequence is 11 residues long. The CDR3 nucleotides read TGTGCCAGCAGTTCTCAGGGTGACCAGTACTTC. This gives the protein CASSSQGDQYF.

The J gene is TRBJ2-2, the V gene TRBV12-5; 8 nucleotides align to TRBD1. Germline CDR1 reads LGHNT; CDR2 reads FRNRAP. The CDR3 has 15 amino acids. Trimming took 4 bases from V and 5 from J; bases not matched to a gene: 6. The DNA of the CDR3 is TGTGCTAGTGGTTCCGGACAGGGAGAGACCGGGGAGCTGTTTTTT. It translates to CASGSGQGETGELFF.

This chain uses TRBV19 with TRBJ2-1; TRBD1 might be the D (5 bases). CDR1 and CDR2 from the germline V gene are LNHDA and SQIVND (reference sequence). The CDR3 is 13 residues long. Trimming removed 0 bases at V and 8 bases at J, with 8 bases between. The CDR3 here is CASSIDREYEQFF. CDR3 bases: TGTGCCAGTAGTATAGACAGGGAATATGAGCAGTTCTTC. Full variable domain (rest looked up from reference TRBV19 and TRBJ2-1): DGGITQSPKYLFRKEGQNVTLSCEQNLNHDAMYWYRQDPGQGLRLIYYSQIVNDFQKGDIAEGYSVSREKKESFPLTVTSAQKNPTAFYLCASSIDREYEQFFGPGTRLTVL.

The chain carries TRBV4-1 and TRBJ1-2; 8 nucleotides align to TRBD1. The CDR3 sequence is 15 residues long. Germline lookup yields CDR1 MGHRA and CDR2 YSYEKL. V shed 4 bases, J shed 7 bases, and the junction held 11 bases outside the gene matches. The CDR3 reads CASSPSQGVLSGYTF. The CDR3 nucleotides are TGCGCCAGCAGCCCATCACAGGGGGTTTTATCTGGCTACACCTTC.